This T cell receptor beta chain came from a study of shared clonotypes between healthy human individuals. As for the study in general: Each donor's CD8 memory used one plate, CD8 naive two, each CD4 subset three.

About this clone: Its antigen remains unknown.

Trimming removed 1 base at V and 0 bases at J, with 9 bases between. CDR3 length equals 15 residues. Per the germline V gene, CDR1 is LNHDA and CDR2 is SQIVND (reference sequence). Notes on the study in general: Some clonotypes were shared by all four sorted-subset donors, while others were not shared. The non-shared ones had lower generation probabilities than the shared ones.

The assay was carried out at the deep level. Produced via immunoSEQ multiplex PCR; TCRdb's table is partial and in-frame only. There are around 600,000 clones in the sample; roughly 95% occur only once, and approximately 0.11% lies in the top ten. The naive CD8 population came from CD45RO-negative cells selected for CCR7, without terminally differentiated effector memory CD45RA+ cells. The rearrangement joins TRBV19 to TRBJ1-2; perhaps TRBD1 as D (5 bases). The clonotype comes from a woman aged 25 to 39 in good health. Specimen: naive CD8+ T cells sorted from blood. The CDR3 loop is CASSIGQGPNYGYTF. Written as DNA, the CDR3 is TGTGCCAGTAGTATAGGGCAGGGCCCTAACTATGGCTACACCTTC.